A single sample is the source of the 3 T cell receptor beta chains below, sequenced in a study of low-dose radiotherapy and immunotherapy resistance in tumors. Priming of first-strand cDNA relied on TRAV- and TRBV-specific primers (covering alpha and beta chains). With a V-primer adapter and a constant-region primer, TCRs were amplified for approximately 19 PCR cycles. TCRdb reanalysed the reads using MiXCR and keeps one entry per CDR3 protein. The table includes tens of thousands of distinct CDR3 sequences, roughly 19% detected once. Specified time point: after trial treatment. Treatment noted: LDRT plus nivolumab, ipilimumab, low-dose cyclophosphamide and aspirin (RACIN trial). The sample was PBMCs, taken after low-dose radiotherapy plus immunotherapy. The source of these receptors is a female donor with ovarian cancer.

The table lists this clonotype with many counts. CDR3 sequence reads: CSASDGLTYEQYF. The CDR3 region has the DNA TGCAGTGCTTCGGACGGCCTCACCTACGAGCAGTACTTC. The rearrangement joins TRBV20-1 to TRBJ2-7; D remains ambiguous. CDR3 length: 13 amino acids. In germline, CDR1 is DFQATT, CDR2 SNEGSKA (reference sequence). V was trimmed by 5 bases and J by 2 bases, leaving 13 bases between them.

V and J are TRBV12-3 or TRBV12-4 and TRBJ1-6; 11 bases are shared with TRBD1. The ends lost 6 bases at V and 5 bases at J; junction bases unmatched: 6. The CDR3 runs 16 residues. CDR3 nucleotides: TGTGCCAGCAGCACCGGGGACAGGGGGAATAATTCACCCCTCCACTTT. This sequence encodes CASSTGDRGNNSPLHF.

The table lists this clonotype with many counts. The CDR3, as DNA: TGTGCCAGCAGACCTAGCGGGAGCTCCTACAATGAGCAGTTCTTC. As protein: CASRPSGSSYNEQFF. J is TRBJ2-1 and V is TRBV7-2, with TRBD2 identical over 10 bases. Germline values: CDR1 SGHTA, CDR2 FQGNSA. The CDR3 runs 15 residues. V was clipped by 6 bases and J by 0 bases; unmatched bases: 2.